The 10 T cell receptor beta chains presented below share a single source sample, sequenced in a study of shared clonotypes between healthy human individuals. Some clones are missing from TCRdb's copy, which holds only in-frame ones; the method was immunoSEQ multiplex PCR. This sample has approximately 700,000 clones, with approximately 73% found just once. Sequenced sample: memory CD4+ T cells sorted from blood. The subset was: CD45RA-negative fraction. The receptors derive from a woman aged 25 to 39 in good health.

The chain is built from TRBV10-3 and TRBJ2-2; D is ambiguous. The V gene lost 2 bases and the J gene lost 7 bases, with 5 bases spanning the gap. CDR3 length equals 12 residues. Germline CDR1 reads ENHRY; CDR2 reads SYGVKD. CDR3 sequence: CAISEKLGELFF. DNA of the CDR3: TGTGCCATCAGTGAGAAGCTCGGGGAGCTGTTTTTT.

The chain is built from TRBV9 and TRBJ2-3; D possibly corresponds to TRBD2 (6 bases). The CDR3 length is 15 residues. Trimming removed 2 bases at V and 3 bases at J, with 13 bases between. CDR1 and CDR2 from the germline V gene are SGDLS and YYNGEE. DNA for the CDR3: TGTGCCAGCAGCGTGGACGGGAGAGGGACAGATACGCAGTATTTT. It encodes CASSVDGRGTDTQYF.

V gene TRBV6-5 combines with J gene TRBJ2-1, with 8 nucleotides matching TRBD2. The CDR3 totals 14 residues. J gave up 3 bases and V 4 bases, and 2 bases lay outside the gene matches. Germline-derived CDR1 and CDR2 are MNHEY and SVGAGI. CDR3 DNA: TGTGCCAGCAGTTTCGGGAGGGACTACAATGAGCAGTTCTTC. Its translation is CASSFGRDYNEQFF.

The chain joins TRBV5-1 to TRBJ1-1; D is uncertain. The ends were cut back, 1 base at V and 6 bases at J, with 13 bases in the middle. Per germline, CDR1 SGHRS and CDR2 YFSETQ. CDR3 size: 14 residues. CDR3: CASSLTGLDAEAFF. In nucleotides, the CDR3 is TGCGCCAGCAGCTTGACCGGCTTGGACGCTGAAGCTTTCTTT. The entire variable domain, with the rest obtained from reference TRBV5-1 and TRBJ1-1, is as follows: KAGVTQTPRYLIKTRGQQVTLSCSPISGHRSVSWYQQTPGQGLQFLFEYFSETQRNKGNFPGRFSGRQFSNSRSEMNVSTLELGDSALYLCASSLTGLDAEAFFGQGTRLTVV.

This chain links TRBV28 with TRBJ2-5; 7 bases line up with TRBD2. V shed 3 bases, J shed 2 bases, and the junction held 6 bases outside the gene matches. The CDR3 loop spans 15 amino acids. CDR1 and CDR2 from the germline V gene are MDHEN and SYDVKM. CDR3 DNA sequence: TGTGCCAGCAGTTTGGGTCGGGAGGAACAAGAGACCCAGTACTTC. It is translated as CASSLGREEQETQYF.

On this clone: The same CDR3 also results from other DNA sequences found in this sample. The chain links TRBV5-1 to TRBJ2-1; D might be TRBD2 (5 bases). The CDR3 is made up of 15 amino acids. CDR1 is SGHRS and CDR2 is YFSETQ in the germline V gene. Trimming removed 4 bases from V and 0 bases from J, with 11 bases in between. CDR3 amino acids: CASSTDSSSYNEQFF. As DNA, the CDR3 is TGCGCCAGCAGCACGGACTCGAGCTCCTACAATGAGCAGTTCTTC.

This sequence joins TRBV5-4 and TRBJ2-2; 8 bases are a match to TRBD2. The V and J ends lost 5 bases and 6 bases, in that order; junction bases with no gene match: 12. This CDR3 is built from 16 residues. Germline V gives CDR1 SGHNT, CDR2 YYREEE (reference sequence). The CDR3 region has the DNA TGTGCCAGCAGAACCGGGACTAGGGGAACGGCCGGGGAGCTGTTTTTT. This codes for CASRTGTRGTAGELFF. Supplemented by reference TRBV5-4 and TRBJ2-2, the full variable domain reads ETGVTQSPTHLIKTRGQQVTLRCSSQSGHNTVSWYQQALGQGPQFIFQYYREEENGRGNFPPRFSGLQFPNYSSELNVNALELDDSALYLCASRTGTRGTAGELFFGEGSRLTVL.

In this sample, this clone turned up a few times. J is TRBJ2-5 and V is TRBV20-1; D ambiguous. Germline lookup yields CDR1 DFQATT and CDR2 SNEGSKA (reference sequence). CDR3 length: 11 residues. V was trimmed by 6 bases and J by 5 bases, leaving 10 bases between them. The CDR3 sequence: CSADPRETQYF. The CDR3 DNA follows: TGCAGTGCCGACCCCCGGGAGACCCAGTACTTC.

For this clone: The same CDR3 also results from other DNA sequences found in this sample. The chain has TRBV19 and TRBJ2-3; D could derive from TRBD1 or TRBD2 (5 bases each). The germline V and J ends were trimmed by 3 bases and 0 bases, with 10 bases remaining between them. The germline V gene encodes CDR1 LNHDA and CDR2 SQIVND (reference sequence). The CDR3 has 15 amino acids. The CDR3 DNA reads as TGTGCCAGTAGTATTAGGGGAGCCAGCACAGATACGCAGTATTTT. Its protein is CASSIRGASTDTQYF.

This clone was counted a single time. The chain employs TRBV27 and TRBJ1-4; TRBD1 might be the D (6 bases). The CDR3 consists of 15 residues. V lost 6 bases and J lost 8, with 19 bases in between. The germline V gene encodes CDR1 MNHEY and CDR2 SMNVEV (reference sequence). The CDR3 coding sequence is TGTGCCAGCAGGGAACATAGGGGGGTGGGGGAAAAACTGTTTTTT. Translation gives CASREHRGVGEKLFF.